The rows below give T cell receptor beta chains drawn from one sample of a study of Ad26.COV2.S vaccination and SARS-CoV-2 variants. Assay: immunoSEQ multiplex PCR; the TCRdb copy retains only in-frame clones and omits some. The sample has hundreds of thousands of clones; 92% are singletons. This material consisted of peripheral blood, taken in a trial of Ad26.COV2.S vaccine versus placebo. The receptors derive from a person between 18 and 59 years old who received the Ad26.COV2.S COVID-19 vaccine or a placebo. Both conserved end residues are part of each CDR3.

V gene	J gene	CDR3 protein
TRBV6-2/TRBV6-3	TRBJ2-1	CASSYSGILSYNEQFF
TRBV19	TRBJ1-2	CASSIRPSDYGYTF
TRBV5-1	TRBJ2-7	CASSAQVGRNEQYF
TRBV28	TRBJ2-5	CASSLFRAGPTRETQYF
TRBV7-2	TRBJ2-2	CASRQLGGTGELFF
TRBV4-3	TRBJ2-7	CASSRDRDRGFYEQYF
TRBV2	TRBJ1-4	CASLRASTNEKLFF
TRBV19	TRBJ1-4	CASSRTGRNEKLFF
TRBV7-8	TRBJ1-1	CASSLRRGTEAFF
TRBV5-1	TRBJ2-1	CASSSGSNNEQFF
TRBV7-9	TRBJ2-1	CASNLWYGPLYNEQFF
TRBV11-2	TRBJ1-2	CASSLDRDYGYTF
TRBV7-9	TRBJ2-1	CASSPHQNEQFF
TRBV11-2	TRBJ2-2	CASSFQTGSNTGELFF
TRBV2	TRBJ1-2	CASSGTATMQGYTF
TRBV10-3	TRBJ2-5	CATRGGGAHQETQYF
TRBV7-2	TRBJ2-2	CASSFQSGGGGELFF
TRBV6-2/TRBV6-3	TRBJ2-1	CASRYNLRGQDSYNEQFF